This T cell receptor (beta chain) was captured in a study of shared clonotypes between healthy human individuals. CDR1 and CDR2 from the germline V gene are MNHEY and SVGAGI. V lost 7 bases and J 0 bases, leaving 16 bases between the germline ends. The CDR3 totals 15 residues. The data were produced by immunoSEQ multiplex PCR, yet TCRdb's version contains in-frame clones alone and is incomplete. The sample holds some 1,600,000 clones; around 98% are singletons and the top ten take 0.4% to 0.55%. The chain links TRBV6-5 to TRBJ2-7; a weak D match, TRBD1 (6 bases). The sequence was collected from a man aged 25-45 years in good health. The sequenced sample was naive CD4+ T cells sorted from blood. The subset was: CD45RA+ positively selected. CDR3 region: CASKGVEGTSYEQYF. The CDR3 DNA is TGTGCCAGCAAGGGGGTTGAGGGAACCTCCTACGAGCAGTACTTC.